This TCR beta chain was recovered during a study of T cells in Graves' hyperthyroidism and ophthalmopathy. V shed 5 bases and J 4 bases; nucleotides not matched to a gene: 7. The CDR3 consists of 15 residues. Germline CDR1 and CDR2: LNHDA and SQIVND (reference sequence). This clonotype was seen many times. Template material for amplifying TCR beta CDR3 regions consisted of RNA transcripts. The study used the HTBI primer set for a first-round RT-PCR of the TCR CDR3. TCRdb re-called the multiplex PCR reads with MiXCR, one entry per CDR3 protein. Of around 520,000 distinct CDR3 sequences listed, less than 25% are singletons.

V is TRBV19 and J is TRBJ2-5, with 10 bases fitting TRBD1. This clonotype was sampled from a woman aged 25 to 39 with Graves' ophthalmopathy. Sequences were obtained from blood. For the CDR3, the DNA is TGTGCCAGTAGTTGGGACAGGGGACTGGGAGAGACCCAGTACTTC. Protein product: CASSWDRGLGETQYF.